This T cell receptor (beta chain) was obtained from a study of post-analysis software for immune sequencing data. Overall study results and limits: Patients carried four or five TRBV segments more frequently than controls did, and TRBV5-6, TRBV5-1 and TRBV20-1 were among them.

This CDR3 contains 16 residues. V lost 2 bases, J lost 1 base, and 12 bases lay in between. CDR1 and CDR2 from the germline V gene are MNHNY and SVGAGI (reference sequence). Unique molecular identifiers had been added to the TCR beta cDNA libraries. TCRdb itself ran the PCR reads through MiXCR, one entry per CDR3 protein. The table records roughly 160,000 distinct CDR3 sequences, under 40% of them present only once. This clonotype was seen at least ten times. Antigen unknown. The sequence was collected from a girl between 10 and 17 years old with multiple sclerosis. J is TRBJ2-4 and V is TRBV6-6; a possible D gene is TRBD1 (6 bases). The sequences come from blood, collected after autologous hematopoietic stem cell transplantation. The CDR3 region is CASSYDAGAAKNIQYF. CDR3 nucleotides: TGTGCCAGCAGTTACGACGCAGGGGCCGCCAAAAACATTCAGTACTTC.